Listed below are T cell receptor beta chains from one sample, sequenced in a study of vaccination and CD4 T cells after COVID-19. TCRdb used MiXCR to reprocess the PCR reads, holding one entry per CDR3 protein. The sample shows over 14,000 distinct CDR3 sequences, over 65% of them seen only once. No cognate antigen is known for these TCRs. Material: CD4+ T cells from blood, cultured in vitro. These receptors came from a human donor who had recovered from COVID-19. Both conserved end residues are part of each CDR3. Each record gives: J gene, clone size, D gene, V gene, CDR3 protein, CDR3 DNA. D genes are given only for firm matches. Some rows mark clone size as missing; the rest say once, few, many or name a class of expanded clone.

TRBJ1-5	-	-	TRBV19	CASQPRGGSLAQHF	TGTGCCAGCCAGCCCCGGGGGGGAAGTTTAGCCCAGCATTTT
TRBJ2-7	few	-	TRBV6-2/TRBV6-3	CASSRNREPYEQYF	TGTGCCAGCAGCCGAAACAGAGAACCCTACGAGCAGTACTTC
TRBJ2-1	-	TRBD2	TRBV11-2	CASSLDPTSGRADEQFF	TGTGCCAGCAGCTTAGATCCGACTAGCGGGAGGGCTGATGAGCAGTTCTTC
TRBJ1-1	-	TRBD1	TRBV29-1	CSGGQSNTEAFF	TGCAGCGGGGGACAGTCGAACACTGAAGCTTTCTTT
TRBJ2-5	once	-	TRBV20-1	CSARVAGRRFRETQYF	TGCAGTGCTAGAGTCGCGGGTCGACGATTTAGGGAGACCCAGTACTTC
TRBJ2-1	medium-sized	-	TRBV6-1	CASSPHGGNEQFF	TGTGCCAGCAGTCCCCATGGGGGGAATGAGCAGTTCTTC
TRBJ2-1	once	TRBD2	TRBV6-5	CASSSSGKSYNEQFF	TGTGCCAGCAGTTCCAGCGGGAAGTCCTACAATGAGCAGTTCTTC
TRBJ1-5	-	-	TRBV24-1	CATSDKATINQPQHF	TGTGCCACCAGTGATAAGGCAACTATCAATCAGCCCCAGCATTTT
TRBJ2-7	-	TRBD2	TRBV20-1	CSAVTSGATYEQYF	TGCAGTGCGGTCACTAGCGGGGCTACCTACGAGCAGTACTTC
TRBJ1-5	-	-	TRBV20-1	CSARSDLSNQPQHF	TGCAGTGCTAGATCGGATCTAAGCAATCAGCCCCAGCATTTT
TRBJ2-5	few	TRBD2	TRBV24-1	CATSDWGTSGIQETQYF	TGTGCCACCAGTGATTGGGGGACTAGCGGGATCCAAGAGACCCAGTACTTC
TRBJ2-7	-	TRBD1	TRBV5-1	CASRPTGQGSYEQYF	TGCGCCAGCAGACCTACGGGACAGGGATCCTACGAGCAGTACTTC
TRBJ2-5	-	-	TRBV11-2	CASSPIQKGGSGGTQYF	TGTGCCAGCAGCCCCATCCAGAAGGGGGGATCGGGGGGGACCCAGTACTTC
TRBJ1-2	-	TRBD1	TRBV30	CAWSGTGHGYTF	TGTGCCTGGAGTGGGACAGGACATGGCTACACCTTC
TRBJ1-2	-	-	TRBV25-1	CASSEFGAAYGYTF	TGTGCCAGCAGTGAATTTGGCGCAGCGTATGGCTACACCTTC
TRBJ2-1	-	-	TRBV6-5	CASSYSIKDEQFF	TGTGCCAGCAGTTACTCGATTAAAGATGAGCAGTTCTTC
TRBJ2-2	once	TRBD2	TRBV20-1	CSARSGLAGGLGTGELFF	TGCAGTGCTAGATCGGGACTAGCGGGAGGGCTCGGCACCGGGGAGCTGTTTTTT
TRBJ1-1	few	-	TRBV27	CASSFRVTGHEAFF	TGTGCCAGCAGTTTTCGCGTAACAGGGCATGAAGCTTTCTTT
TRBJ1-1	-	-	TRBV6-5	CASSYKGFGVSNTEAFF	TGTGCCAGCAGTTACAAAGGTTTTGGTGTTTCGAACACTGAAGCTTTCTTT
TRBJ2-7	-	-	TRBV10-3	CAIGDPTYEQYF	TGTGCCATCGGTGATCCGACCTACGAGCAGTACTTC
TRBJ2-3	once	-	TRBV7-2	CASSPTAASTDTQYF	TGTGCCAGCAGCCCCACCGCCGCGAGCACAGATACGCAGTATTTT
TRBJ1-2	-	-	TRBV30	CAWSVGGVWRGYGYTF	TGTGCCTGGAGTGTAGGGGGGGTTTGGAGGGGATATGGCTACACCTTC
TRBJ2-7	few	TRBD2	TRBV7-6	CASSLPGGSPEQYF	TGTGCCAGCAGCCTCCCCGGGGGGAGCCCCGAGCAGTACTTC
TRBJ1-5	-	TRBD1	TRBV6-1	CASSQGTEYQPQHF	TGTGCCAGCAGTCAAGGGACAGAATATCAGCCCCAGCATTTT
TRBJ1-1	once	-	TRBV19	CASSQPPTEAFF	TGTGCCAGTAGTCAACCCCCCACTGAAGCTTTCTTT
TRBJ2-5	few	-	TRBV20-1	CSARVGTNSVTQYF	TGCAGTGCTAGAGTGGGGACCAACAGTGTGACCCAGTACTTC
TRBJ1-2	few	-	TRBV6-2/TRBV6-3	CASSYSPGRDGYTF	TGTGCCAGCAGTTACTCCCCGGGGAGGGATGGCTACACCTTC
TRBJ2-3	-	-	TRBV6-4	CASSESGFSGDTDTQYF	TGTGCCAGCAGTGAATCAGGGTTTAGTGGTGACACAGATACGCAGTATTTT
TRBJ1-5	-	TRBD1	TRBV6-1	CASSEADRGYQPQHF	TGTGCCAGCAGTGAAGCGGACAGGGGATATCAGCCCCAGCATTTT
TRBJ1-1	-	TRBD1	TRBV6-1	CASREDRVTEAFF	TGTGCCAGCAGGGAAGACAGGGTCACTGAAGCTTTCTTT
TRBJ1-1	few	-	TRBV7-9	CASSLEGGSAFF	TGTGCCAGCAGCTTAGAGGGAGGAAGCGCTTTCTTT
TRBJ2-7	-	-	TRBV27	CASSLRTVSSEQYF	TGTGCCAGCAGTCTCAGGACAGTCTCCTCCGAGCAGTACTTC
TRBJ2-1	-	TRBD2	TRBV5-1	CASSLVMTSGSDEQFF	TGCGCCAGCAGCTTGGTTATGACTAGCGGGAGCGATGAGCAGTTCTTC
TRBJ2-5	-	TRBD2	TRBV5-1	CASSLGTSAARETQYF	TGCGCCAGCAGCTTGGGTACTAGCGCCGCCAGGGAGACCCAGTACTTC
TRBJ1-2	-	TRBD1	TRBV6-2/TRBV6-3	CASRPQGEVYGYTF	TGTGCCAGCAGACCCCAGGGGGAGGTCTATGGCTACACCTTC
TRBJ1-5	-	-	TRBV28	CASIPGGPNQPQHF	TGTGCCAGCATTCCCGGTGGCCCCAATCAGCCCCAGCATTTT
TRBJ1-1	-	-	TRBV6-1	CASSPLNTEAFF	TGTGCCAGCAGTCCCCTGAACACTGAAGCTTTCTTT
TRBJ2-1	-	-	TRBV6-2/TRBV6-3	CASSSARTGGSYNEQFF	TGCGCCAGCAGTTCCGCCCGGACCGGAGGATCCTACAATGAGCAGTTCTTC
TRBJ1-2	-	-	TRBV7-9	CASSLGGPPNYGYTF	TGTGCCAGCAGCTTAGGAGGCCCTCCTAACTATGGCTACACCTTC
TRBJ1-1	once	-	TRBV27	CASSLNPRNGENTEAFF	TGTGCCAGCAGTTTAAACCCGCGAAACGGGGAGAACACTGAAGCTTTCTTT
TRBJ1-2	-	-	TRBV19	CAPTREGPFQGYTF	TGTGCCCCCACAAGGGAGGGCCCATTTCAAGGCTACACCTTC
TRBJ1-1	-	-	TRBV7-9	CASSLGQQNTEAFF	TGTGCCAGCAGTTTAGGACAGCAGAACACTGAAGCTTTCTTT
TRBJ1-5	-	-	TRBV21-1	CASSLRLNQPQHF	TGTGCCAGCAGCCTTCGGCTTAATCAGCCCCAGCATTTT
TRBJ2-5	-	TRBD2	TRBV20-1	CSARLAGPPAEQETQYF	TGCAGTGCTAGGCTAGCGGGACCCCCCGCGGAGCAAGAGACCCAGTACTTC
TRBJ2-1	-	TRBD2	TRBV11-2	CASSLTGTRVYNEQFF	TGTGCCAGCAGCTTAACTGGGACTAGAGTCTACAATGAGCAGTTCTTC
TRBJ1-1	once	-	TRBV6-5	CASSYGGRNTEAFF	TGTGCCAGCAGTTACGGTGGGAGGAACACTGAAGCTTTCTTT
TRBJ2-7	once	TRBD2	TRBV27	CASSWLAGRTYEQYF	TGTGCCAGCAGTTGGCTAGCGGGACGCACCTACGAGCAGTACTTC
TRBJ2-6	-	-	TRBV7-2	CASSWDNSGANVLTF	TGTGCCAGCAGCTGGGACAACTCTGGGGCCAACGTCCTGACTTTC
TRBJ1-5	few	-	TRBV19	CASSGQGVSQPQHF	TGTGCCAGTTCGGGGCAGGGCGTTTCTCAGCCCCAGCATTTT
TRBJ1-6	few	-	TRBV20-1	CSANPTYPLHF	TGCAGTGCTAACCCCACTTACCCCCTCCACTTT
TRBJ1-2	once	TRBD1	TRBV20-1	CSARDFVQTGGYAGYTF	TGCAGTGCTAGAGATTTTGTCCAGACAGGGGGCTACGCTGGCTACACCTTC
TRBJ1-2	-	TRBD1	TRBV7-2	CASSLERQGGYTF	TGTGCCAGCAGCTTAGAGAGACAGGGTGGCTACACCTTC